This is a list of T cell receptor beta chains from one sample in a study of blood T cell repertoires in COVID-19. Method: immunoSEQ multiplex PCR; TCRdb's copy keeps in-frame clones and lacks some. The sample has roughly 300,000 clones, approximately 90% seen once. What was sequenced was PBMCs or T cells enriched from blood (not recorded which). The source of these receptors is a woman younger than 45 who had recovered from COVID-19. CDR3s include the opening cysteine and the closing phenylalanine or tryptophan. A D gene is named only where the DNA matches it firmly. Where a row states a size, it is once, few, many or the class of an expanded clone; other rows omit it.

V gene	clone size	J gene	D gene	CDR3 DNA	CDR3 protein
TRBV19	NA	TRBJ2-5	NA	TGTGCCAGTACCTCGGGGGAGACCCAGTACTTC	CASTSGETQYF
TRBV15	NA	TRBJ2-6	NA	TGTGCCACCACGGCAGGGTGGGGATCTGGGGCCAACGTCCTGACTTTC	CATTAGWGSGANVLTF
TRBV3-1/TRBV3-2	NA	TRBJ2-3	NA	TGTGCCAGCAGCCCCATAGCGAGGCTAAGCACAGATACGCAGTATTTT	CASSPIARLSTDTQYF
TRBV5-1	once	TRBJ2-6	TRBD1	TGCGCCAGCAGCTCAAAACCCGGGACAGGGACTGGGGCCAACGTCCTGACTTTC	CASSSKPGTGTGANVLTF
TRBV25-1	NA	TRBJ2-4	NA	TGTGCCAGCAGTGAAGCCCAGCGCAACATTCAGTACTTC	CASSEAQRNIQYF
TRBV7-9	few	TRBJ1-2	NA	TGTGCCAGCAGCGAAGGGGTGGGGCAGACTAACTATGGCTACACCTTC	CASSEGVGQTNYGYTF
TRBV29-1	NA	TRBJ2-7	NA	TGCAGCGTCGCCATGGGCTCCGAGCAGTACTTC	CSVAMGSEQYF
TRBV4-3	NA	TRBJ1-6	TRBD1	TGCGCCAGCAGCCAAGAACAGGGGTGGACTTCACCCCTCCACTTT	CASSQEQGWTSPLHF
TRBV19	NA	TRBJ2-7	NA	TGTGCCAGTAGTGCGAACTACGAGCAGTACTTC	CASSANYEQYF
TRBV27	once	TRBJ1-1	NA	TGTGCCAGCAGTTTATGGGGGGTAACTGAAGCTTTCTTT	CASSLWGVTEAFF
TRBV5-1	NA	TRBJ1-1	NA	TGCGCCAGCAGCTTCGGGAGGATGAACACTGAAGCTTTCTTT	CASSFGRMNTEAFF
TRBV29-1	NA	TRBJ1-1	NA	TGCAGCGCTACCTGGGGAAAGGGGACTGAAGCTTTCTTT	CSATWGKGTEAFF
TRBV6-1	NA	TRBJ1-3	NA	TGTGCCAGCAGTGAGTTAGGGGGGGAGGGACACGGGCCAGGAAACACCATATATTTT	CASSELGGEGHGPGNTIYF
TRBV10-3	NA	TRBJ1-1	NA	TGTGCCATCAGGGCGGGAGGGGTAACTGAAGCTTTCTTT	CAIRAGGVTEAFF
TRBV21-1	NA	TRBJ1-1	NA	TGTGCCAGCAGCAAAGCCCCGGGACAGATGAACACTGAAGCTTTCTTT	CASSKAPGQMNTEAFF
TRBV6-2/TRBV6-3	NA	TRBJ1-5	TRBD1	TGTGCCAGCAGCCCTGGACAGGGTTTAAGCAATCAGCCCCAGCATTTT	CASSPGQGLSNQPQHF
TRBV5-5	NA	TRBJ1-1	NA	TGTGCCAGCAGGCGGGCGGGGGGTAACACTGAAGCTTTCTTT	CASRRAGGNTEAFF
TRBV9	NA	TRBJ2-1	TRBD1	TGTGCCAGCAGCCCGGGGGGAGGGACAGGGGCCCTGAGGGCCAGTGAGCAGTTCTTC	CASSPGGGTGALRASEQFF
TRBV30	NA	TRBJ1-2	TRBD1	TGTGCCTTAACCCCGGGACAGGGTGATGGCTACACCTTC	CALTPGQGDGYTF
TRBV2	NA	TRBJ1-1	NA	TGTGCCAGCAGTGAAGGGGGTGGGAGCACTGAAGCTTTCTTT	CASSEGGGSTEAFF
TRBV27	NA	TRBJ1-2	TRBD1	TGTGCCAGCAGTCCAGGGACAGCCACTAACTATGGCTACACCTTC	CASSPGTATNYGYTF
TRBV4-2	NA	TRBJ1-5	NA	TGTGCCAGCAGCCAGGGGGGGGATAGCAATCAGCCCCAGCATTTT	CASSQGGDSNQPQHF
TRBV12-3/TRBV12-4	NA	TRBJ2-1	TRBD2	TGTGCCAGCAGACTAGCGGGCAATGAGCAGTTCTTC	CASRLAGNEQFF
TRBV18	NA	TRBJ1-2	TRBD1	TGTGCCAGCTCATTATCGACAGGGGGCGATGGCTACACCTTC	CASSLSTGGDGYTF
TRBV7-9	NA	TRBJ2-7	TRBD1	TGTGCCAGCAGCTTAGTAGCGACAGGGGGCCACGAGCAGTACTTC	CASSLVATGGHEQYF
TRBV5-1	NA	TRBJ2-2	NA	TGCGCCAGCAGCTTGGGAGGGCGGCGTGGCACCGGGGAGCTGTTTTTT	CASSLGGRRGTGELFF
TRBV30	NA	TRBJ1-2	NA	TGTGCCTGGGACCGGGGGGGCTACACCTTC	CAWDRGGYTF
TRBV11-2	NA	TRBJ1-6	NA	TGTGCCAGCAGTCCCCCCGGTTCGAATTCACCCCTCCACTTT	CASSPPGSNSPLHF